One and the same sample provided the 16 T cell receptor beta chains below, sequenced in a study of T cell repertoires in cytomegalovirus infection (dated by TCRdb to the late 2010s). The run used an Illumina HiSeq 1500. TCRdb applied fastp at Q25 and MiXCR to the public reads, then kept only in-frame beta chains. Each CDR3 protein appears once, grouped with its most common genes and DNA. Recorded for this sample are 450,000 to 650,000 distinct CDR3 sequences; around a quarter of them occurred a single time. The ten largest account for over 10% of the sample. The sequenced material came from PBMCs. The receptor set was obtained from a human donor in good health (CMV status not recorded). Some clones in this sample may be carry-over from other donors' samples.

This clonotype was seen more than once but under ten times. The rearrangement links TRBV6-2 or TRBV6-3 to TRBJ1-1, with D hard to call. V gave up 7 bases and J gave up 7 bases, with 16 bases separating them. This CDR3 comprises 13 residues. The germline gives CDR1 MNHEY, CDR2 SVGEGT. CDR3 protein: CASTTFEAFEAFF. The CDR3 DNA is TGTGCCAGCACCACATTCGAGGCATTTGAAGCTTTCTTT.

The chain carries TRBV29-1 and TRBJ2-1, with 8 bases matching TRBD2. This CDR3 region has 14 residues. Trimming cost V 5 bases and J 9 bases; bases outside gene matches: 12. The V gene's germline CDR1 is SQVTM and CDR2 ANQGSEA. Written as DNA, the CDR3 is TGCAGCGTTACCCCCGGGACTAGTCTCGGTGAGCAGTTCTTC. As protein: CSVTPGTSLGEQFF.

This clonotype was observed a few times. The chain joins TRBV6-5 to TRBJ1-2; D uncertain. CDR3 size: 15 residues. The V and J ends lost 6 bases and 4 bases respectively, with 18 bases between them. CDR1 and CDR2 (germline): MNHEY, SVGAGI. CDR3 sequence reads: CASRDYRTDFYGYTF. The CDR3 DNA reads as TGTGCCAGCAGAGACTATCGGACTGATTTCTATGGCTACACCTTC.

This clonotype showed up just a few times. The V gene is TRBV4-3, the J gene TRBJ1-3, with D possibly matching TRBD1 (5 bases). V dropped 0 bases and J dropped 0 bases, with 12 bases sitting between them. This CDR3 spans 17 amino acids. Germline CDR1 and CDR2: LGHNA and YSLEER. CDR3 nucleotide sequence: TGCGCCAGCAGCCAAGATCGAGACAGCCACTCTGGAAACACCATATATTTT. It yields the protein CASSQDRDSHSGNTIYF.

The table lists this clonotype with many counts. The rearrangement uses TRBV7-6 and TRBJ1-5; 7 nucleotides agree with TRBD1. Germline V gives CDR1 SGHVS, CDR2 FNYEAQ. The CDR3 is 15 amino acids. V shed 4 bases, J shed 5 bases, and the junction held 8 bases outside the gene matches. In nucleotides, the CDR3 is TGTGCCAGCAGCTCAAGACAGGGTCGGGATCAGCCCCAGCATTTT. Amino acid sequence: CASSSRQGRDQPQHF.

The chain couples TRBV4-3 to TRBJ2-1; TRBD2 agrees at 13 bases. CDR1 is LGHNA and CDR2 is YSLEER in the germline V gene. The CDR3 extends over 17 amino acids. The V gene end was trimmed by 5 bases and the J gene end by 2 bases; junction bases not matched to a gene: 6. Here the CDR3 DNA reads TGCGCCAGCAGCGAAGTGGGACTAGCGGGGACCTACAATGAGCAGTTCTTC. Its protein is CASSEVGLAGTYNEQFF.

CDR3 nucleotide sequence: TGTGCCAGCAGCTTAGGAGCGGGTTCGAACACCGGGGAGCTGTTTTTT. This gives the protein CASSLGAGSNTGELFF. The J gene is TRBJ2-2, the V gene TRBV7-8, with D tentatively TRBD2 (6 bases). V was trimmed by 1 base and J by 0 bases, leaving 9 bases between them. Germline V CDR1 and CDR2: SGHVS, FQNEAQ. The CDR3 covers 16 residues.

Ten or more counts support this clonotype. The chain links TRBV7-2 to TRBJ2-1; 12 bases line up with TRBD2. Germline CDR1 is SGHTA and CDR2 is FQGNSA. The CDR3 loop spans 15 amino acids. The ends lost 9 bases at V and 5 bases at J; junction bases unmatched: 8. The CDR3 here is CASRETSGGNNEQFF. CDR3 DNA sequence: TGTGCCAGTAGAGAAACTAGCGGGGGGAACAATGAGCAGTTCTTC.

This clonotype was detected once. This chain uses TRBV27 with TRBJ2-7; 11 nucleotides line up with TRBD1. Trimming at V came to 7 bases and at J to 5 bases, leaving 4 bases not matched to a gene. The CDR3 loop spans 13 amino acids. Germline CDR1 reads MNHEY; CDR2 reads SMNVEV (reference sequence). CDR3 nucleotides: TGTGCCAGCAAGTGGACAGGGGGCAACGAGCAGTACTTC. Its translation: CASKWTGGNEQYF.

The chain joins TRBV6-1 to TRBJ1-5; the D gene is possibly TRBD1 (5 bases). The germline V gene has CDR1 MNHNS and CDR2 SASEGT. The V end lost 2 bases, the J end lost 3 bases, and 11 bases lay between the germline ends. CDR3 length: 15 amino acids. In nucleotides, the CDR3 is TGTGCCAGCAGTGAACGGCCAGGGATCAATCAGCCCCAGCATTTT. This translates into CASSERPGINQPQHF.

V gene TRBV5-1 combines with J gene TRBJ2-1, with D maybe TRBD2 (5 bases). The germline gives CDR1 SGHRS, CDR2 YFSETQ. The ends were cut back, 4 bases at V and 7 bases at J, with 15 bases in the middle. CDR3 length: 14 amino acids. CDR3 nucleotides: TGCGCCAGCAGCCCGGACTCAAGTCTGAATGAGCAGTTCTTC. It translates to CASSPDSSLNEQFF.

This clonotype was observed a handful of times. The V gene is TRBV4-1, the J gene TRBJ2-1, with D unresolved. CDR3 length: 13 residues. Per the germline V gene, CDR1 is MGHRA and CDR2 is YSYEKL. V was trimmed by 0 bases and J by 4 bases, leaving 4 bases between them. The CDR3 region is CASSQDFYNEQFF. In nucleotides, the CDR3 is TGCGCCAGCAGCCAAGATTTTTACAATGAGCAGTTCTTC.

V is TRBV6-2 or TRBV6-3 and J is TRBJ1-5, with D tentatively TRBD1 (6 bases). The CDR3 is 16 residues long. Germline V CDR1 and CDR2: MNHEY, SVGEGT. V was shortened by 2 bases and J by 3 bases, with 14 bases between the two germline ends. The CDR3 is CASSYGQGINNQPQHF. The CDR3, as DNA: TGTGCCAGCAGTTACGGGCAGGGGATAAACAATCAGCCCCAGCATTTT.

The chain is built from TRBV6-2 or TRBV6-3 and TRBJ2-7; no firm D call. The germline V gene encodes CDR1 MNHEY and CDR2 SVGEGT. The V end lost 0 bases, the J end lost 3 bases, and 15 bases lay between the germline ends. The CDR3 covers 16 residues. CDR3 amino acids: CASSYSSSGRVYEQYF. The CDR3 DNA is TGTGCCAGCAGTTACTCGAGTTCCGGGCGAGTCTACGAGCAGTACTTC.

The chain employs TRBV7-2 and TRBJ2-5, with TRBD2 matching 14 bases. Germline V gene data show CDR1 as SGHTA and CDR2 as FQGNSA. The length of the CDR3 is 18 residues. The trim removed 5 bases at V and 2 bases at J, leaving 10 bases unmatched. The CDR3 is CASSTRTSGRPTQETQYF. The CDR3 coding sequence is TGTGCCAGCAGCACCCGGACTAGCGGGAGGCCGACTCAAGAGACCCAGTACTTC.

A single count supports this clonotype. The gene calls are TRBV18 and TRBJ2-7; D is unresolved. The CDR3 contains 15 residues. V lost 2 bases and J lost 0, with 11 bases in between. Germline loops: CDR1 KGHSH, CDR2 LQKENI. CDR3 nucleotide sequence: TGTGCCAGCTCACCAAAGTGGGCAGACTCCTACGAGCAGTACTTC. Amino acids: CASSPKWADSYEQYF.